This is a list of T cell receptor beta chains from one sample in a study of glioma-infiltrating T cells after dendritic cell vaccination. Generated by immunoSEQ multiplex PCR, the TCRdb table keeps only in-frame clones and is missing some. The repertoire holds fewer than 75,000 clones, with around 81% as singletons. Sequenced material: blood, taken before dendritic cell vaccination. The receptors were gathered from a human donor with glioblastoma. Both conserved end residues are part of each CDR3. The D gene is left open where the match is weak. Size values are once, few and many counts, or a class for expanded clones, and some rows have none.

CDR3aa: CASSLKAGDEAFF; CDR3nt: TGTGCCAGCAGCTTAAAGGCAGGGGATGAAGCTTTCTTT; j_gene: TRBJ1-1; v_gene: TRBV7-3; d_gene: -; abundance: -
CDR3aa: CSVEDRGDPSTDTQYF; CDR3nt: TGCAGCGTTGAAGATCGGGGGGACCCGAGCACAGATACGCAGTATTTT; j_gene: TRBJ2-3; v_gene: TRBV29-1; d_gene: TRBD2; abundance: -
CDR3aa: CASSSTAGNQPQHF; CDR3nt: TGTGCCAGCTCAAGCACAGCTGGCAATCAGCCCCAGCATTTT; j_gene: TRBJ1-5; v_gene: TRBV18; d_gene: -; abundance: -
CDR3aa: CAISGTGSSYEQYF; CDR3nt: TGTGCCATCAGCGGGACAGGGAGCTCCTACGAGCAGTACTTC; j_gene: TRBJ2-7; v_gene: TRBV10-3; d_gene: TRBD1; abundance: -
CDR3aa: CASSLEGDEQYF; CDR3nt: TGTGCCAGCAGCTTGGAAGGGGACGAGCAGTACTTC; j_gene: TRBJ2-7; v_gene: TRBV11-2; d_gene: -; abundance: few
CDR3aa: CASSQLGGTGGEKLFF; CDR3nt: TGCGCCAGCAGCCAACTGGGGGGAACGGGGGGTGAAAAACTGTTTTTT; j_gene: TRBJ1-4; v_gene: TRBV4-3; d_gene: -; abundance: -
CDR3aa: CASSLVSSSGANVLTF; CDR3nt: TGTGCCAGCAGCTTAGTTTCTAGCTCTGGGGCCAACGTCCTGACTTTC; j_gene: TRBJ2-6; v_gene: TRBV7-2; d_gene: -; abundance: -
CDR3aa: CASRLAGGKETQYF; CDR3nt: TGTGCCAGCAGGCTAGCGGGGGGGAAGGAGACCCAGTACTTC; j_gene: TRBJ2-5; v_gene: TRBV5-4; d_gene: TRBD2; abundance: -
CDR3aa: CASNPGMNYGYTF; CDR3nt: TGTGCCAGCAACCCAGGCATGAACTATGGCTACACCTTC; j_gene: TRBJ1-2; v_gene: TRBV6-6; d_gene: -; abundance: -
CDR3aa: CASSDERIRSPLHF; CDR3nt: TGTGCCAGCAGTGATGAGCGGATTCGGTCACCCCTCCACTTT; j_gene: TRBJ1-6; v_gene: TRBV6-1; d_gene: -; abundance: -
CDR3aa: CASSLVRYNSPLHF; CDR3nt: TGTGCCAGCAGCTTAGTCAGATATAATTCACCCCTCCACTTT; j_gene: TRBJ1-6; v_gene: TRBV7-8; d_gene: -; abundance: -
CDR3aa: CASSISVGNTIYF; CDR3nt: TGTGCCAGTAGTATTTCCGTCGGAAACACCATATATTTT; j_gene: TRBJ1-3; v_gene: TRBV19; d_gene: -; abundance: -
CDR3aa: CASSLAQPNYGYTF; CDR3nt: TGTGCCAGCAGCTTGGCCCAACCTAACTATGGCTACACCTTC; j_gene: TRBJ1-2; v_gene: TRBV7-9; d_gene: -; abundance: -
CDR3aa: CASGSGDTGELFF; CDR3nt: TGTGCCAGCGGTTCGGGGGACACCGGGGAGCTGTTTTTT; j_gene: TRBJ2-2; v_gene: TRBV27; d_gene: -; abundance: -
CDR3aa: CASSLRTGDGYTF; CDR3nt: TGCGCCAGCAGTCTCCGGACAGGGGATGGCTACACCTTC; j_gene: TRBJ1-2; v_gene: TRBV23-1; d_gene: TRBD1; abundance: few
CDR3aa: CASGETSVYEQYF; CDR3nt: TGCGCCAGCGGGGAGACTAGCGTCTACGAGCAGTACTTC; j_gene: TRBJ2-7; v_gene: TRBV5-1; d_gene: TRBD2; abundance: -
CDR3aa: CASSLSDSPYNEQFF; CDR3nt: TGTGCCAGCAGCTTGTCGGACAGCCCATACAATGAGCAGTTCTTC; j_gene: TRBJ2-1; v_gene: TRBV7-6; d_gene: -; abundance: -
CDR3aa: CASSLRRGTGELFF; CDR3nt: TGTGCCAGTAGCTTACGACGGGGGACCGGGGAGCTGTTTTTT; j_gene: TRBJ2-2; v_gene: TRBV19; d_gene: -; abundance: -
CDR3aa: CASSTDLGTYEQYF; CDR3nt: TGTGCCAGCTCAACAGACCTTGGTACCTACGAGCAGTACTTC; j_gene: TRBJ2-7; v_gene: TRBV18; d_gene: -; abundance: -
CDR3aa: CAWADRARFYEQYF; CDR3nt: TGTGCCTGGGCGGACAGGGCAAGATTCTACGAGCAGTACTTC; j_gene: TRBJ2-7; v_gene: TRBV30; d_gene: TRBD1; abundance: -
CDR3aa: CASSQMGGSYEQYF; CDR3nt: TGTGCCAGCTCGCAAATGGGGGGCTCCTACGAGCAGTACTTC; j_gene: TRBJ2-7; v_gene: TRBV18; d_gene: -; abundance: -
CDR3aa: CASSFSVSEAFF; CDR3nt: TGTGCCAGCAGCTTTTCAGTCAGTGAAGCTTTCTTT; j_gene: TRBJ1-1; v_gene: TRBV7-2; d_gene: -; abundance: -
CDR3aa: CASSEAGSGNSPLHF; CDR3nt: TGTGCCAGCAGTGAGGCGGGGTCTGGGAATTCACCCCTCCACTTT; j_gene: TRBJ1-6; v_gene: TRBV6-4; d_gene: -; abundance: -
CDR3aa: CASSLQGLANYGYTF; CDR3nt: TGTGCCAGCAGTTTACAGGGCCTAGCTAACTATGGCTACACCTTC; j_gene: TRBJ1-2; v_gene: TRBV6-1; d_gene: -; abundance: few
CDR3aa: CASSLGGGSYNEQFF; CDR3nt: TGTGCCAGCAGCTTAGGGGGAGGCTCCTACAATGAGCAGTTCTTC; j_gene: TRBJ2-1; v_gene: TRBV7-3; d_gene: -; abundance: -
CDR3aa: CAWLSSYNSPLHF; CDR3nt: TGTGCCTGGCTCAGCTCCTATAATTCACCCCTCCACTTT; j_gene: TRBJ1-6; v_gene: TRBV30; d_gene: -; abundance: -
CDR3aa: CASSQTGTGYTYEQYF; CDR3nt: TGTGCCAGCAGCCAAACCGGGACAGGCTATACCTACGAGCAGTACTTC; j_gene: TRBJ2-7; v_gene: TRBV14; d_gene: TRBD1; abundance: once
CDR3aa: CASAGTGSGNTIYF; CDR3nt: TGTGCCAGCGCCGGGACAGGGAGTGGAAACACCATATATTTT; j_gene: TRBJ1-3; v_gene: TRBV2; d_gene: TRBD1; abundance: -
CDR3aa: CASSSTGQAFYEQYF; CDR3nt: TGCGCCAGCAGCTCTACGGGACAGGCGTTCTACGAGCAGTACTTC; j_gene: TRBJ2-7; v_gene: TRBV5-1; d_gene: TRBD1; abundance: once
CDR3aa: CASSPRGSGTGQETQYF; CDR3nt: TGTGCCAGCAGCCCAAGAGGTTCGGGGACTGGGCAAGAGACCCAGTACTTC; j_gene: TRBJ2-5; v_gene: TRBV11-2; d_gene: -; abundance: -
CDR3aa: CASSLDGTDNYGYTF; CDR3nt: TGTGCCAGCAGTCTTGACGGGACAGATAACTATGGCTACACCTTC; j_gene: TRBJ1-2; v_gene: TRBV6-5; d_gene: TRBD1; abundance: -
CDR3aa: CSVPGVRGGYEQYF; CDR3nt: TGCAGCGTCCCCGGCGTTAGGGGCGGCTACGAGCAGTACTTC; j_gene: TRBJ2-7; v_gene: TRBV29-1; d_gene: -; abundance: -
CDR3aa: CASSRTSGRSTDTQYF; CDR3nt: TGTGCCAGCAGCCGGACTAGCGGGCGGAGCACAGATACGCAGTATTTT; j_gene: TRBJ2-3; v_gene: TRBV5-4; d_gene: TRBD2; abundance: -
CDR3aa: CASSLAGIFSGNTIYF; CDR3nt: TGCGCCAGCAGCTTGGCCGGGATCTTCTCTGGAAACACCATATATTTT; j_gene: TRBJ1-3; v_gene: TRBV5-1; d_gene: -; abundance: -
CDR3aa: CASSAETGTYGYTF; CDR3nt: TGCGCCAGCAGCGCCGAGACAGGGACCTATGGCTACACCTTC; j_gene: TRBJ1-2; v_gene: TRBV5-1; d_gene: TRBD1; abundance: -
CDR3aa: CASNYGTGGWETQYF; CDR3nt: TGTGCCAGCAACTATGGGACAGGGGGTTGGGAGACCCAGTACTTC; j_gene: TRBJ2-5; v_gene: TRBV2; d_gene: TRBD1; abundance: few
CDR3aa: CAILREMNTEAFF; CDR3nt: TGTGCCATCCTGAGAGAGATGAACACTGAAGCTTTCTTT; j_gene: TRBJ1-1; v_gene: TRBV2; d_gene: -; abundance: -
CDR3aa: CASSLGLAGGTYEQYF; CDR3nt: TGTGCCAGCAGCCTCGGACTAGCGGGGGGAACCTACGAGCAGTACTTC; j_gene: TRBJ2-7; v_gene: TRBV7-2; d_gene: TRBD2; abundance: -
CDR3aa: CASSLFGQGMSNYGYTF; CDR3nt: TGTGCCAGCAGCTTATTCGGACAGGGGATGAGTAACTATGGCTACACCTTC; j_gene: TRBJ1-2; v_gene: TRBV7-9; d_gene: TRBD1; abundance: -
CDR3aa: CASSLIGGSGYTF; CDR3nt: TGTGCCAGCAGCCTGATCGGGGGGTCTGGCTACACCTTC; j_gene: TRBJ1-2; v_gene: TRBV5-6; d_gene: -; abundance: few
CDR3aa: CASSMRGREPQHF; CDR3nt: TGTGCCAGTAGTATGAGGGGGAGAGAGCCCCAGCATTTT; j_gene: TRBJ1-5; v_gene: TRBV19; d_gene: -; abundance: -
CDR3aa: CASSLDRPSYNEQFF; CDR3nt: TGTGCCAGCAGCTTAGACAGGCCCTCCTACAATGAGCAGTTCTTC; j_gene: TRBJ2-1; v_gene: TRBV5-4; d_gene: -; abundance: -
CDR3aa: CASSGGQGEVHKAFF; CDR3nt: TGCGCCAGCAGCGGGGGACAGGGGGAGGTGCACAAAGCTTTCTTT; j_gene: TRBJ1-1; v_gene: TRBV5-1; d_gene: TRBD1; abundance: -
CDR3aa: CASSLEASRTGELFF; CDR3nt: TGCGCCAGCAGCTTGGAGGCTAGCCGTACCGGGGAGCTGTTTTTT; j_gene: TRBJ2-2; v_gene: TRBV5-1; d_gene: -; abundance: -
CDR3aa: CASSLGGDRGDGYTF; CDR3nt: TGCGCCAGCAGCTTAGGAGGGGACAGGGGAGACGGCTACACCTTC; j_gene: TRBJ1-2; v_gene: TRBV5-1; d_gene: TRBD1; abundance: -
CDR3aa: CAISEDRVVGTQYF; CDR3nt: TGTGCCATCAGTGAGGACAGGGTCGTCGGGACCCAGTACTTC; j_gene: TRBJ2-5; v_gene: TRBV10-3; d_gene: TRBD1; abundance: -
CDR3aa: CAWITTGTEAFF; CDR3nt: TGTGCCTGGATCACCACGGGGACTGAAGCTTTCTTT; j_gene: TRBJ1-1; v_gene: TRBV30; d_gene: -; abundance: -
CDR3aa: CASSQASGQGESVNTEAFF; CDR3nt: TGCGCCAGCAGCCAAGCATCCGGACAGGGGGAATCGGTGAACACTGAAGCTTTCTTT; j_gene: TRBJ1-1; v_gene: TRBV4-1; d_gene: TRBD1; abundance: few
CDR3aa: CASSPGQGETQYF; CDR3nt: TGTGCCAGCTCTCCAGGACAGGGCGAGACCCAGTACTTC; j_gene: TRBJ2-5; v_gene: TRBV18; d_gene: TRBD1; abundance: -
CDR3aa: CASSLTGLADTQYF; CDR3nt: TGTGCCAGCAGCCTAACGGGACTAGCAGATACGCAGTATTTT; j_gene: TRBJ2-3; v_gene: TRBV5-5; d_gene: TRBD2; abundance: -
CDR3aa: CASSALGGNEQFF; CDR3nt: TGTGCCAGCAGTGCCCTGGGCGGGAATGAGCAGTTCTTC; j_gene: TRBJ2-1; v_gene: TRBV12-1; d_gene: -; abundance: -
CDR3aa: CASSFFRHRGNYGYTF; CDR3nt: TGTGCCAGCAGCTTTTTTCGTCACAGGGGAAACTATGGCTACACCTTC; j_gene: TRBJ1-2; v_gene: TRBV5-6; d_gene: TRBD1; abundance: -
CDR3aa: CASIREPGNTIYF; CDR3nt: TGTGCCAGCATCAGGGAACCTGGAAACACCATATATTTT; j_gene: TRBJ1-3; v_gene: TRBV7-8; d_gene: -; abundance: -
CDR3aa: CASSPDRGEFETQYF; CDR3nt: TGTGCCAGCAGCCCGGACAGGGGAGAGTTCGAGACCCAGTACTTC; j_gene: TRBJ2-5; v_gene: TRBV7-6; d_gene: TRBD1; abundance: -
CDR3aa: CASTPGLASYEQYF; CDR3nt: TGTGCCAGCACCCCGGGACTAGCCTCCTACGAGCAGTACTTC; j_gene: TRBJ2-7; v_gene: TRBV6-1; d_gene: TRBD2; abundance: -
CDR3aa: CASSHRQERKNTEAFF; CDR3nt: TGTGCCAGCAGCCACCGACAGGAGAGGAAGAACACTGAAGCTTTCTTT; j_gene: TRBJ1-1; v_gene: TRBV11-2; d_gene: -; abundance: -
CDR3aa: CASSRTGTAEAFF; CDR3nt: TGTGCCAGCAGTCGAACAGGGACAGCTGAAGCTTTCTTT; j_gene: TRBJ1-1; v_gene: TRBV6-5; d_gene: TRBD1; abundance: -